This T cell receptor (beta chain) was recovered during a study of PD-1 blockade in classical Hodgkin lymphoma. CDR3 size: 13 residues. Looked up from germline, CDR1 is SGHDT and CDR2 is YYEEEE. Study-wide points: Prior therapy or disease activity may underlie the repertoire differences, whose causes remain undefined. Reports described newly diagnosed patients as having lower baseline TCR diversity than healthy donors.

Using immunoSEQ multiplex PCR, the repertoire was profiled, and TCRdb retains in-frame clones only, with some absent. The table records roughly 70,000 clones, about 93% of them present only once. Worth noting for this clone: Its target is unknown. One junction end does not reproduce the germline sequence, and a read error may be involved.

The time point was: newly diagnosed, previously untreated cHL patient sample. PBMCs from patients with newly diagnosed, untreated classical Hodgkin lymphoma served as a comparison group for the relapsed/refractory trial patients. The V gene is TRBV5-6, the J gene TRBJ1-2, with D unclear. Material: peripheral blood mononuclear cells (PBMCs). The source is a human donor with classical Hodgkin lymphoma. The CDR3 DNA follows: TGTGCCAGCAGCCGGTGGGCGGGGAGAGGCCCCAGCTTC. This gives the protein CASSRWAGRGPSF.